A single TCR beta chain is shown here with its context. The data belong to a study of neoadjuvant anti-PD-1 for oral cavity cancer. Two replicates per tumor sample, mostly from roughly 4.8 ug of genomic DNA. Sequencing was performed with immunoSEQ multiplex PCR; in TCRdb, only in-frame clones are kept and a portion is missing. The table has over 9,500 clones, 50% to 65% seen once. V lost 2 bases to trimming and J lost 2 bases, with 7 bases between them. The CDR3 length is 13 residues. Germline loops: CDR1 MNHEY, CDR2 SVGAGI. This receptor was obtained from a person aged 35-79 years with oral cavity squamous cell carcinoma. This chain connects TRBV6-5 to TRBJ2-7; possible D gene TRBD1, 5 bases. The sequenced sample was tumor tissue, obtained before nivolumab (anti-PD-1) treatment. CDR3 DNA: TGTGCCAGCAGTTACACAGGCCCCTACGAGCAGTACTTC. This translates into CASSYTGPYEQYF.